The clone carrying this TCR beta chain was counted a few times. Its antigen is not known. The record originates from a study of cytomegalovirus exposure and HLA in healthy donors. Unrecorded immune exposure was likely among donors, who were nominally healthy when sampled. Primers for the PCR totalled 60 Vbeta and 13 Jbeta. Sequenced by immunoSEQ multiplex PCR; TCRdb stores in-frame clones only, minus some. Of under 200,000 clones in the sample, approximately 80% were seen once. Study findings and constraints: Later analysis demonstrated an association between a missense DCLRE1C variant and TCR beta V- and J-gene trimming. In a later analysis, at a false discovery rate of 0.05, under 20,000 TCR beta sequences were associated with HLA alleles.

Germline V CDR1 and CDR2: SGDLS, YYNGEE. The germline V and J ends were trimmed by 1 base and 7 bases, with 12 bases remaining between them. The CDR3 totals 14 residues. What was sequenced was PBMCs. This receptor was taken from a woman in her thirties in good health and CMV-seronegative. The gene calls are TRBV9 and TRBJ1-3; D is undetermined. As DNA, the CDR3 is TGTGCCAGCAGCGTAACGGCCTCGCGGAACACCATATATTTT. It specifies CASSVTASRNTIYF.